This TCR beta chain was observed in a study of blood T cell repertoires in COVID-19. Study as a whole: COVID-19 samples from acute and convalescent phases originated in the United States, Italy and Spain. In each case, the material was cDNA or gDNA derived from T cells, B-cell-depleted T cells, or PBMCs.

The CDR3 is 16 residues long. Trimming took 1 base from V and 8 from J; bases not matched to a gene: 9. The germline V gene has CDR1 SGHRS and CDR2 YFSETQ. Measured with immunoSEQ multiplex PCR; TCRdb has only the in-frame clones, and not every one. The sample has approximately 360,000 clones; roughly 90% are singletons. The chain combines TRBV5-1 with TRBJ2-3; TRBD2 matches at 11 bases. Sequenced material: PBMCs or T cells enriched from blood (not recorded which). The TCR comes from a woman aged 25 to 45 with acute COVID-19. In DNA form, the CDR3 reads TGCGCCAGCAGCTTGCTTAGCGGGGGGGGAGCCGCTACGCAGTATTTT. Translated, it gives CASSLLSGGGAATQYF.